This passage covers 29 T cell receptor beta chains from one sample sequenced in a study of blood T cell repertoires in COVID-19. Some clones are missing from TCRdb's copy, which holds only in-frame ones; the method was immunoSEQ multiplex PCR. Here the sample spans some 130,000 clones, approximately 80% being singletons. Sequencing input: peripheral blood. These receptors came from a woman older than 75 with acute or convalescent COVID-19.

The chain links TRBV5-6 to TRBJ1-1; D not certain. The CDR3 consists of 14 residues. Germline V gene sequence: CDR1 SGHDT, CDR2 YYEEEE. Trimming pared 4 bases from V and 6 bases from J, leaving 16 bases between. CDR3 nucleotides: TGTGCCAGCAGCCCTAGACGTTACGTCGCTGAAGCTTTCTTT. Translation gives CASSPRRYVAEAFF.

The rearrangement joins TRBV5-4 to TRBJ2-5, with D possibly being TRBD1 (6 bases). The CDR3 is 14 amino acids. Looked up from germline, CDR1 is SGHNT and CDR2 is YYREEE (reference sequence). V gave up 0 bases and J gave up 4 bases, with 10 bases separating them. DNA of the CDR3: TGTGCCAGCAGCTTGGCAGGGGTGGGAGAGACCCAGTACTTC. Translating it yields CASSLAGVGETQYF.

V is TRBV4-1 and J is TRBJ1-5; D gene unclear. V was trimmed by 0 bases and J by 5 bases, leaving 5 bases between them. This CDR3 region has 13 residues. Germline V gene lookup returns CDR1 MGHRA and CDR2 YSYEKL. The CDR3, as DNA: TGCGCCAGCAGCCAAGAGAGGGATCAGCCCCAGCATTTT. Its protein product is CASSQERDQPQHF.

V is TRBV6-5 and J is TRBJ2-1; 9 positions match TRBD2. This CDR3 comprises 14 residues. Losses at the gene ends were 7 bases for V and 6 bases for J; bases not matched to a gene: 7. Germline CDR1 reads MNHEY; CDR2 reads SVGAGI. The CDR3 spells CASKGAGGTNEQFF. In DNA, the CDR3 is TGTGCCAGCAAGGGAGCGGGAGGTACCAATGAGCAGTTCTTC.

V and J are TRBV19 and TRBJ2-1, with D maybe TRBD1 (5 bases). This CDR3 spans 15 amino acids. Germline values: CDR1 LNHDA, CDR2 SQIVND (reference sequence). V was shortened by 1 base and J by 5 bases, with 12 bases between the two germline ends. The CDR3 DNA follows: TGTGCCAGTAGTATAGTCACAGGTCCGCACAATGAGCAGTTCTTC. It is translated as CASSIVTGPHNEQFF.

The chain employs TRBV30 and TRBJ1-5; 7 bases fit TRBD1. V gave up 3 bases and J gave up 8 bases; unmatched junction bases: 7. From germline, CDR1 is GTSNPN and CDR2 SVGIG (reference sequence). The CDR3 has 13 residues. CDR3 sequence reads: CAWRTKGAEPQHF. The CDR3, as DNA: TGTGCCTGGAGGACGAAGGGGGCCGAGCCCCAGCATTTT.

This chain connects TRBV5-1 to TRBJ1-2, with D possibly TRBD1 on 6 matching bases. Germline V CDR1 and CDR2: SGHRS, YFSETQ. There are 15 residues in the CDR3. V lost 4 bases and J 6 bases, leaving 19 bases between the germline ends. The CDR3 is CASSTGQIQVDGYTF. CDR3 nucleotides: TGCGCCAGCAGCACCGGACAGATCCAGGTCGATGGCTACACCTTC.

This sequence joins TRBV9 and TRBJ1-3, with 8 positions matching TRBD1. CDR1 SGDLS and CDR2 YYNGEE come from the germline V gene. There are 17 residues in the CDR3. The trim removed 1 base at V and 4 bases at J, leaving 10 bases unmatched. The DNA for the CDR3 is TGTGCCAGCAGCGTATCAGGACAGGGATTGGTCGGAAACACCATATATTTT. This gives the protein CASSVSGQGLVGNTIYF.

The J gene is TRBJ1-6, the V gene TRBV28; 7 bases line up with TRBD1. Trimming removed 6 bases from V and 0 bases from J; junction bases left unmatched: 5. The CDR3 consists of 16 residues. Germline V gives CDR1 MDHEN, CDR2 SYDVKM. CDR3 DNA: TGTGCCAGCAGGCCGGGACAGAGCTCCTATAATTCACCCCTCCACTTT. Its protein product is CASRPGQSSYNSPLHF.

The CDR3 DNA is TGTGCCAGCAGCTTGGGCAGGGGGTTCAGCGAGCAGTACTTC. Encoded protein: CASSLGRGFSEQYF. The rearrangement links TRBV5-6 to TRBJ2-7; 7 bases match TRBD1. Germline V lookup: CDR1 SGHDT, CDR2 YYEEEE. This CDR3 is 14 amino acids long. The V segment lost 0 bases and the J segment 6 bases; nucleotides outside the gene matches: 6.

This clone was seen a few times. V is TRBV6-5 and J is TRBJ1-3; D possibly corresponds to TRBD1 (5 bases). Germline V gene sequence: CDR1 MNHEY, CDR2 SVGAGI. Trimming left V 7 bases short and J 3 bases short, with 16 bases between. The CDR3 sequence is 15 residues long. The DNA of the CDR3 is TGTGCCAGCAAGGTAGACCAGGGTGGTGGAAACACCATATATTTT. This encodes CASKVDQGGGNTIYF.

The chain carries TRBV19 and TRBJ1-1; maybe TRBD1 (6 bases). CDR3 length: 14 amino acids. V lost 7 bases to trimming and J lost 0 bases, with 12 bases between them. Germline V CDR1 and CDR2: LNHDA, SQIVND (reference sequence). CDR3 in amino acids: CASKGPGVNTEAFF. DNA of the CDR3: TGTGCCAGTAAAGGTCCAGGGGTGAACACTGAAGCTTTCTTT. Variable domain in full (rest from reference TRBV19 and TRBJ1-1): DGGITQSPKYLFRKEGQNVTLSCEQNLNHDAMYWYRQDPGQGLRLIYYSQIVNDFQKGDIAEGYSVSREKKESFPLTVTSAQKNPTAFYLCASKGPGVNTEAFFGQGTRLTVV.

The genes are TRBV28 and TRBJ2-1, with TRBD1 as a possible D gene (7 bases). The length of the CDR3 is 14 residues. Trimming took off 1 base at V and 6 bases at J, with 10 bases between the two ends. Germline loops: CDR1 MDHEN, CDR2 SYDVKM. The CDR3 here is CASSLFRGANEQFF. The CDR3 DNA reads TGTGCCAGCAGTTTATTCAGGGGGGCCAATGAGCAGTTCTTC.

This chain joins TRBV11-2 and TRBJ2-1, with TRBD2 identical over 10 bases. The ends lost 6 bases at V and 3 bases at J; junction bases unmatched: 14. Per the germline V gene, CDR1 is SGHAT and CDR2 is FQNNGV. CDR3 size: 18 residues. This chain's CDR3 is CASSLLGIRTSGYNEQFF. CDR3 nucleotides: TGTGCCAGCAGTTTATTGGGGATTCGGACTAGCGGCTACAATGAGCAGTTCTTC.

The chain joins TRBV11-1 to TRBJ2-1; 7 bases line up with TRBD2. Germline V gene lookup returns CDR1 SGHAT and CDR2 FQDESV (reference sequence). This CDR3 region has 14 residues. The V segment lost 5 bases and the J segment 9 bases; nucleotides outside the gene matches: 10. CDR3 loop: CASSPTRRGTEQFF. The CDR3 region has the DNA TGTGCCAGCAGCCCGACCCGGCGGGGGACTGAGCAGTTCTTC.

CDR3 nucleotides: TGTGCCAGCTCAGCAGGGTCAGACTCTGGAAACACCATATATTTT. Translating gives CASSAGSDSGNTIYF. The V call is TRBV18, the J call TRBJ1-3; TRBD1 might be the D (5 bases). The CDR3 totals 15 residues. Germline V gene lookup returns CDR1 KGHSH and CDR2 LQKENI. Deletions cut 5 bases from V and 0 bases from J, with 11 bases between. Together with reference TRBV18 and TRBJ1-3, the CDR3 gives the full variable domain: NAGVMQNPRHLVRRRGQEARLRCSPMKGHSHVYWYRQLPEEGLKFMVYLQKENIIDESGMPKERFSAEFPKEGPSILRIQQVVRGDSAAYFCASSAGSDSGNTIYFGEGSWLTVV.

The chain couples TRBV7-8 to TRBJ2-7, with 8 bases aligning to TRBD1. Germline CDR1 reads SGHVS; CDR2 reads FQNEAQ. V lost 1 base and J lost 0; bases outside the gene matches: 2. The CDR3 is 15 amino acids. CDR3 sequence reads: CASSLDRGSSYEQYF. The CDR3 DNA is TGTGCCAGCAGCTTAGACAGGGGGAGCTCCTACGAGCAGTACTTC.

This chain's CDR3 is CASSPHGGGTDTQYF. CDR3 bases: TGTGCCAGCAGCCCCCACGGGGGTGGGACAGATACGCAGTATTTT. This rearrangement joins TRBV3-1 (or the pseudogene TRBV3-2) to TRBJ2-3, with a possible D match to TRBD2 (6 bases). V shed 4 bases and J shed 3 bases, with 14 bases lying between them. The CDR3 runs to 15 residues. Looked up from germline, CDR1 is LGHDT and CDR2 is YNNKEL (reference sequence).

This clone was seen only a few times. The rearrangement links TRBV4-1 to TRBJ1-6; possibly TRBD1 for D (6 bases). Trimming cost V 0 bases and J 6 bases, with 15 bases left between them. The length of the CDR3 is 17 residues. Germline lookup yields CDR1 MGHRA and CDR2 YSYEKL. The CDR3 protein is CASSQDSAGQFNSPLHF. Written as DNA, the CDR3 is TGCGCCAGCAGCCAAGATTCCGCCGGACAGTTTAATTCACCCCTCCACTTT.

The table lists this clone with a count of one. The chain links TRBV19 to TRBJ1-5; maybe TRBD1 (5 bases). CDR3 length: 15 amino acids. V was clipped by 3 bases and J by 10 bases, with 19 bases between them. Per the germline V gene, CDR1 is LNHDA and CDR2 is SQIVND (reference sequence). DNA of the CDR3: TGTGCCAGTAGTATTGGTCGGACATCAAGTTCCCCCCAGCATTTT. This sequence encodes CASSIGRTSSSPQHF.

The V gene is TRBV7-9, the J gene TRBJ2-1, with 8 nucleotides matching TRBD1. This CDR3 spans 15 amino acids. Per germline, CDR1 SEHNR and CDR2 FQNEAQ (reference sequence). V lost 5 bases and J lost 4; bases outside the gene matches: 7. The CDR3 nucleotides are TGTGCCAGCAGCACCCGACAGGGGTCATACAATGAGCAGTTCTTC. Its protein is CASSTRQGSYNEQFF.

The chain is built from TRBV2 and TRBJ1-1, with D perhaps matching TRBD1 (5 bases). V dropped 4 bases and J dropped 1 base, with 10 bases sitting between them. Germline assignment: CDR1 SNHLY and CDR2 FYNNEI. This CDR3 has 14 residues. The CDR3 sequence is CASSVDGGNTEAFF. CDR3 nucleotides: TGTGCCAGCAGTGTGGACGGGGGGAACACTGAAGCTTTCTTT.

The gene calls are TRBV30 and TRBJ2-3; 9 bases align to TRBD2. Germline V gene sequence: CDR1 GTSNPN, CDR2 SVGIG (reference sequence). With V trimmed by 3 bases and J by 1 base, 2 bases remained unmatched. This CDR3 comprises 14 residues. The CDR3 reads CAWRKRGGTDTQYF. Written as DNA, the CDR3 is TGTGCCTGGAGGAAGCGGGGGGGCACAGATACGCAGTATTTT.

This sequence joins TRBV6-7 and TRBJ2-1; 11 bases are a match to TRBD1. TRBV6-7 has ORF status, its function being uncertain. V gave up 2 bases and J gave up 6 bases; unmatched junction bases: 6. CDR3 length: 16 amino acids. CDR3 protein: CASSYPRDRGVNEQFF. The CDR3 region has the DNA TGTGCCAGCAGTTACCCCCGGGACAGGGGGGTCAATGAGCAGTTCTTC.

This rearrangement joins TRBV28 to TRBJ1-1; D unresolved. The V and J ends lost 5 bases and 1 base respectively, with 14 bases between them. Germline V gives CDR1 MDHEN, CDR2 SYDVKM. The CDR3 totals 15 residues. CDR3 region: CASSLWTGGNTEAFF. The CDR3 DNA follows: TGTGCCAGCAGTCTTTGGACGGGAGGGAACACTGAAGCTTTCTTT.

The chain links TRBV11-2 to TRBJ2-2, with D tentatively TRBD1 (5 bases). Germline lookup yields CDR1 SGHAT and CDR2 FQNNGV. The V and J ends lost 5 bases and 7 bases respectively, with 14 bases between them. The CDR3 sequence is 14 residues long. CDR3 in amino acids: CASSQLLGVGELFF. The CDR3 DNA sequence: TGTGCCAGCAGCCAACTTCTAGGGGTCGGGGAGCTGTTTTTT.

The chain recombines TRBV4-2 with TRBJ2-5; 9 bases line up with TRBD2. The germline V gene has CDR1 LGHNA and CDR2 YNFKEQ. The junction had 4 bases not matched to a gene; V was cut back by 2 bases and J by 3 bases. The CDR3 has 15 amino acids. The CDR3 region is CASSQKRGREETQYF. For the CDR3, the DNA is TGTGCCAGCAGCCAAAAACGCGGGAGGGAAGAGACCCAGTACTTC.

Comments on this clone: Different DNA sequences within this sample yield the same CDR3. The chain links TRBV19 to TRBJ1-1; TRBD1 aligns across 10 bases. V lost 8 bases to trimming and J lost 8 bases; unmatched junction nucleotides: 11. The germline CDR1 and CDR2 sequences are LNHDA and SQIVND (reference sequence). CDR3 size: 14 residues. CDR3 loop: CASGPTGGETEAFF. Here the CDR3 DNA reads TGTGCCAGTGGACCGACAGGGGGCGAAACCGAAGCTTTCTTT.

The V and J genes are TRBV9 and TRBJ1-6; weak D call: TRBD1 (5 bases). The CDR3 covers 13 residues. Between the trimmed V and J ends, which lost 0 bases and 13 bases, there was a span of 11 bases. Germline V lookup: CDR1 SGDLS, CDR2 YYNGEE. The chain's CDR3 is CASSVGQLEPLHF. The CDR3 region has the DNA TGTGCCAGCAGCGTAGGACAGCTAGAGCCCCTCCACTTT.